This T cell receptor beta chain originates from a study of molecular identifiers for immune sequencing clone quantification. Findings and limits, study-wide: Identical TCR molecules that share a barcode could lead to an underestimation of highly expanded clone sizes. For effector cells, clones above 20 RNA copies held over 98% of molecules; for naive cells, under 1%.

This clonotype was seen a few times. Its antigen remains unknown. This CDR3 has 12 amino acids. Trimming took off 4 bases at V and 2 bases at J, with 6 bases between the two ends. Bulk TCR libraries were made with methods that had been previously described and with listed TCR primers. TCRdb redid the calling of the PCR reads with MiXCR, one entry per CDR3 protein. This sample carries about 640,000 distinct CDR3 sequences, about 20% of them seen once, and the ten largest clones take around 0.86%. Construction of naive CD8 libraries employed roughly 19,000 to 1,100,000 sorted cells together with 10%, 30% or 50% RNA.

The rearrangement links TRBV12-3 or TRBV12-4 to TRBJ2-7; D remains unclear. The clonotype originates from a human donor in good health. Some libraries in this study had Jurkat cell RNA spiked in. The specimen was naive CD8+ T cells from blood, with Jurkat cell RNA spiked in. As to subset: FACS-sorted CD8+CD4-CCR7+CD45RA+ naive T cells. The CDR3 DNA is TGTGCCAGCAGTTCTATGGCCTACGAGCAGTACTTC. It encodes CASSSMAYEQYF.